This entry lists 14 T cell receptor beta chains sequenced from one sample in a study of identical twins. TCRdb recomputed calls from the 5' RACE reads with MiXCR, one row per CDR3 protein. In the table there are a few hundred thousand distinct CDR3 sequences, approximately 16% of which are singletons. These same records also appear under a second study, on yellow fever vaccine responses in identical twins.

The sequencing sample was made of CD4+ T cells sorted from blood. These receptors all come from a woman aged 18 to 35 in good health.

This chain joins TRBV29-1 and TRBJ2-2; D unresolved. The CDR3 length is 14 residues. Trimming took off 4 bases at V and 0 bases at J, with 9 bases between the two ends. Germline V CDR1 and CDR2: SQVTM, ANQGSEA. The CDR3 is CSVVVLANTGELFF. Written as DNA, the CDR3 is TGCAGCGTTGTGGTGCTGGCGAACACCGGGGAGCTGTTTTTT.

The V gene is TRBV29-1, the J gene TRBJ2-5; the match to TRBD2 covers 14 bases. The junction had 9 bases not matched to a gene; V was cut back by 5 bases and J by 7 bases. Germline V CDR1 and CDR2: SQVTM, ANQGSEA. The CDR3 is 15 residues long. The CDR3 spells CSVLTPGLAGGTQYF. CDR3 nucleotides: TGCAGCGTTCTTACACCCGGACTAGCGGGGGGGACCCAGTACTTC.

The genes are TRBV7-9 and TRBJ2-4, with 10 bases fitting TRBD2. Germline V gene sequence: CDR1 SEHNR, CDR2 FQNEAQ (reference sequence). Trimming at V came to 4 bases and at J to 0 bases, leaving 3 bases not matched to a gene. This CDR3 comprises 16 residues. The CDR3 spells CASSSSGSLAKNIQYF. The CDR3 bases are TGTGCCAGCAGCTCTAGCGGGAGCCTAGCCAAAAACATTCAGTACTTC.

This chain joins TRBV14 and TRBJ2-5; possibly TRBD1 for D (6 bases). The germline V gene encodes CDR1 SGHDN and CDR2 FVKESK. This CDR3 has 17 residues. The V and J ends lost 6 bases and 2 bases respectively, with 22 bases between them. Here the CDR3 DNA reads TGTGCCAGCAGTCTGGGGGTTGGGGGCGACGTTCAAGAGACCCAGTACTTC. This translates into CASSLGVGGDVQETQYF.

The DNA for the CDR3 is TGCGCCAGCAGCCCGGAGCGGCCACCTTACGAGCAGTACTTC. Amino acid sequence: CASSPERPPYEQYF. V and J are TRBV5-1 and TRBJ2-7; possibly TRBD2 for D (5 bases). This CDR3 contains 14 residues. Germline V gives CDR1 SGHRS, CDR2 YFSETQ. The V gene lost 4 bases and the J gene lost 4 bases, with 15 bases spanning the gap.

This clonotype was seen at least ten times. The DNA of the CDR3 is TGTGCCAGCAGTGGACCCCTAGATAGCAATCAGCCCCAGCATTTT. This sequence encodes CASSGPLDSNQPQHF. The chain uses TRBV25-1 and TRBJ1-5, with D unclear. Trimming took off 4 bases at V and 0 bases at J, with 10 bases between the two ends. From germline, CDR1 is MGHDK and CDR2 SYGVNS. The length of the CDR3 is 15 residues.

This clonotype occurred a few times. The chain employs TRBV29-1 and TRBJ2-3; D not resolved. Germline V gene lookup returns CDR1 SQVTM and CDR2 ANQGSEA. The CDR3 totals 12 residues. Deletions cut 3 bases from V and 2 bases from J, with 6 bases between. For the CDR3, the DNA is TGCAGCGTTGATTGCGACACAGATACGCAGTATTTT. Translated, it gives CSVDCDTDTQYF.

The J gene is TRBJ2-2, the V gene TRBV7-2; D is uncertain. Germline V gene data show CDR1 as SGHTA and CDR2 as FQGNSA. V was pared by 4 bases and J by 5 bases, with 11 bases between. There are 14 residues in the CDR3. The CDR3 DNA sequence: TGTGCCAGCAGCTCAGGAATTACAACCGGGGAGCTGTTTTTT. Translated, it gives CASSSGITTGELFF.

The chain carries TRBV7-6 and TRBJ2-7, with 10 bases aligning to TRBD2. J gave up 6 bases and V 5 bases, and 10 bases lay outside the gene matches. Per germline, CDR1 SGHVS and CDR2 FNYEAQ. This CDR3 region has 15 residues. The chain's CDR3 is CASSAQSGRAGEQYF. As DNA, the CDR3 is TGTGCCAGCAGCGCCCAAAGCGGGAGGGCAGGCGAGCAGTACTTC.

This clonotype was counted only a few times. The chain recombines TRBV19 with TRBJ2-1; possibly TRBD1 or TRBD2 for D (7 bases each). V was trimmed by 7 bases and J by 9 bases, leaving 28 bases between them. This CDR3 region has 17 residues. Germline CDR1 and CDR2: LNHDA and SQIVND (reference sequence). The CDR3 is CASTSRPGVQGRGEQFF. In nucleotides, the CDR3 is TGTGCCAGTACCTCACGTCCGGGGGTACAGGGGAGGGGTGAGCAGTTCTTC.

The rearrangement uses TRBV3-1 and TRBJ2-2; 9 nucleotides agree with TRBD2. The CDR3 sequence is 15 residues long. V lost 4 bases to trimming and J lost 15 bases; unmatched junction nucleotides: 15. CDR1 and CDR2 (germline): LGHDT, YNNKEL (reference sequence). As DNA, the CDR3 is TGTGCCAGCAGCCCCAAACCGGGACTAGCTGGGGCGATGTTTTTT. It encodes CASSPKPGLAGAMFF. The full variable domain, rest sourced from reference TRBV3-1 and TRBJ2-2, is DTAVSQTPKYLVTQMGNDKSIKCEQNLGHDTMYWYKQDSKKFLKIMFSYNNKELIINETVPNRFSPKSPDKAHLNLHINSLELGDSAVYFCASSPKPGLAGAMFFGEGSRLTVL.

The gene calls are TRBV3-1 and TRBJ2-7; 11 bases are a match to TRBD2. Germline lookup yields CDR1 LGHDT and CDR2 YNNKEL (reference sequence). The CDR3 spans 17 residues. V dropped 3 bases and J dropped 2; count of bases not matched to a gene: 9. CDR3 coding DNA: TGTGCCAGCAGCCAGCTTGCGGGACTAGCGGAGACCTACGAGCAGTACTTC. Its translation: CASSQLAGLAETYEQYF.

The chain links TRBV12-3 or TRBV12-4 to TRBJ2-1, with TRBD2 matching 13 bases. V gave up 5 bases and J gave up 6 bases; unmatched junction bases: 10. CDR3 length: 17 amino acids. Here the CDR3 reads CASSPPLLAGGGNEQFF. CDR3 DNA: TGTGCCAGCAGTCCACCGTTACTAGCGGGAGGGGGCAATGAGCAGTTCTTC.

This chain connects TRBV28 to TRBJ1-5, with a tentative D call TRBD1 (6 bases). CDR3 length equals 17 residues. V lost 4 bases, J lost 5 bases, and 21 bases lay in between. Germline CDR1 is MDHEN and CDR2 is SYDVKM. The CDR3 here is CASSSAYRAGVDQPQHF. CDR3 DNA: TGTGCCAGCAGTTCCGCGTACAGGGCTGGGGTTGATCAGCCCCAGCATTTT.